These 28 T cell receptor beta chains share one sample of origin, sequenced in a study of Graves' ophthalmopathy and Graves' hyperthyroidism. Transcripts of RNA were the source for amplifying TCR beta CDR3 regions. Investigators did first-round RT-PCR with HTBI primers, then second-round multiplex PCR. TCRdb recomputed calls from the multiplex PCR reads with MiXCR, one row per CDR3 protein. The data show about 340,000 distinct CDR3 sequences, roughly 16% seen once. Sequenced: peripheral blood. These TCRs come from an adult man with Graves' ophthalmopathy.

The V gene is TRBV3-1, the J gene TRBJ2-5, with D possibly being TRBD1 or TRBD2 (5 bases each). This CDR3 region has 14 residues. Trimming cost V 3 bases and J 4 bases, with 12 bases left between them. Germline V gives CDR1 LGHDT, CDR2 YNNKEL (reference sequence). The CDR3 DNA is TGTGCCAGCAGCCAGAGGGGCACCGGAGAGACCCAGTACTTC. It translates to CASSQRGTGETQYF.

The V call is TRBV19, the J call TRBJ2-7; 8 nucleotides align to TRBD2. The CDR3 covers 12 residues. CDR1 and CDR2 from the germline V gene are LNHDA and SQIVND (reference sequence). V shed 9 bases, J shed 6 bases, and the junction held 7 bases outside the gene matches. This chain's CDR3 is CASSGGGIEQYF. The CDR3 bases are TGTGCCAGCAGTGGCGGGGGGATCGAGCAGTACTTC.

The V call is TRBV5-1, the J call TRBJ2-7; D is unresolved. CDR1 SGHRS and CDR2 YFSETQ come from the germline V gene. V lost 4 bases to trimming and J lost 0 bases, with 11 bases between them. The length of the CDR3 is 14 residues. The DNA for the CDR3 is TGCGCCAGCAGCCTGGAATACCTCTCCTACGAGCAGTACTTC. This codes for CASSLEYLSYEQYF. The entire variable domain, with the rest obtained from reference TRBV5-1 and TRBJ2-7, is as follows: KAGVTQTPRYLIKTRGQQVTLSCSPISGHRSVSWYQQTPGQGLQFLFEYFSETQRNKGNFPGRFSGRQFSNSRSEMNVSTLELGDSALYLCASSLEYLSYEQYFGPGTRLTVT.

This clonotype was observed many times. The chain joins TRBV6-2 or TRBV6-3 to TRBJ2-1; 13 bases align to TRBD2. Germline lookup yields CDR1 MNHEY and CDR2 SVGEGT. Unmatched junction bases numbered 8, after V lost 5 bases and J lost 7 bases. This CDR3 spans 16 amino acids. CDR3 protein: CASSPRTSGSSNEQFF. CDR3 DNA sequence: TGTGCCAGCAGTCCCCGGACTAGCGGGAGCTCGAATGAGCAGTTCTTC.

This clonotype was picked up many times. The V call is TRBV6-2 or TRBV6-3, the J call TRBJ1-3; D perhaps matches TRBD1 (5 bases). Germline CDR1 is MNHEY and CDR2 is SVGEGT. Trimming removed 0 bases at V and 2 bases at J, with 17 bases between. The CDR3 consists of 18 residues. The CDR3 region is CASSYSGVDAGAGNTIYF. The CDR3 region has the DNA TGTGCCAGCAGTTACTCAGGGGTGGACGCCGGGGCTGGAAACACCATATATTTT.

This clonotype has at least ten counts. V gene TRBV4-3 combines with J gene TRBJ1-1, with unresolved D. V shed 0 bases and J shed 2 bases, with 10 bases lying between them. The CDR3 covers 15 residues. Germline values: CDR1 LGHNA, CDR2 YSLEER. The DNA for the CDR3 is TGCGCCAGCAGCCAAGACTTTCGGAGCAACACTGAAGCTTTCTTT. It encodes CASSQDFRSNTEAFF.

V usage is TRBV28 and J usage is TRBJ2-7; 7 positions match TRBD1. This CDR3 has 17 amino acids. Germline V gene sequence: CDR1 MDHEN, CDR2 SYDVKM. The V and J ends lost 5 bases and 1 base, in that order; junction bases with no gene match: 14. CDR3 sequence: CASSRHLDRSASYEQYF. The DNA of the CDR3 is TGTGCCAGCAGTCGACATCTGGACAGGTCGGCGTCCTACGAGCAGTACTTC. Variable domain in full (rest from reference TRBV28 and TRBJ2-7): DVKVTQSSRYLVKRTGEKVFLECVQDMDHENMFWYRQDPGLGLRLIYFSYDVKMKEKGDIPEGYSVSREKKERFSLILESASTNQTSMYLCASSRHLDRSASYEQYFGPGTRLTVT.

For the CDR3, the DNA is TGCAGTGCTAGGGACTTCCAAGAGACCCAGTACTTC. Translation gives CSARDFQETQYF. The gene calls are TRBV20-1 and TRBJ2-5; D might be TRBD2 (5 bases). Trimming pared 3 bases from V and 1 base from J, leaving 6 bases between. Germline loops: CDR1 DFQATT, CDR2 SNEGSKA (reference sequence). There are 12 residues in the CDR3.

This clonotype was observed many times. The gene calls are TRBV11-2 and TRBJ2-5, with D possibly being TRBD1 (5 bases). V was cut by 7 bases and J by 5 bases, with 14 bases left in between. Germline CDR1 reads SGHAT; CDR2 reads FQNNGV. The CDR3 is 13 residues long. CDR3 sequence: CASTNRHSETQYF. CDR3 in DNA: TGTGCCAGCACCAACAGGCATTCGGAGACCCAGTACTTC. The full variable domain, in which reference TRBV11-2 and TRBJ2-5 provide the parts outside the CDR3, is EAGVAQSPRYKIIEKRQSVAFWCNPISGHATLYWYQQILGQGPKLLIQFQNNGVVDDSQLPKDRFSAERLKGVDSTLKIQPAKLEDSAVYLCASTNRHSETQYFGPGTRLLVL.

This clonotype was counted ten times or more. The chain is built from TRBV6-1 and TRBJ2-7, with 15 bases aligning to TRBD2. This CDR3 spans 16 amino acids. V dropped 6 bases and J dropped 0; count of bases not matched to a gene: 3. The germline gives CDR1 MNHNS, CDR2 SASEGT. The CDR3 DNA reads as TGTGCCAGCAGGGGGACTAGCGGGAGGATCTCCTACGAGCAGTACTTC. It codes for CASRGTSGRISYEQYF.

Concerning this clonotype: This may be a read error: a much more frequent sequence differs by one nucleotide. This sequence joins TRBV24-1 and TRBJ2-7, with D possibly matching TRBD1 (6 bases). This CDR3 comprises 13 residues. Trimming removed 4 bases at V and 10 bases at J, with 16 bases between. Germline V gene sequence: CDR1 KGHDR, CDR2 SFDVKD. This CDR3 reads CATSEGALGDQYF. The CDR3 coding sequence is TGTGCCACCAGTGAGGGGGCTTTAGGCGACCAGTACTTC.

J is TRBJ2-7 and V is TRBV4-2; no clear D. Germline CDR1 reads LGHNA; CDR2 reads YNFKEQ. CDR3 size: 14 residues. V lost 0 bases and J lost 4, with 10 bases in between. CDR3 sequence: CASSQEVSEYEQYF. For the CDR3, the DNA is TGTGCCAGCAGCCAAGAAGTATCGGAGTACGAGCAGTACTTC.

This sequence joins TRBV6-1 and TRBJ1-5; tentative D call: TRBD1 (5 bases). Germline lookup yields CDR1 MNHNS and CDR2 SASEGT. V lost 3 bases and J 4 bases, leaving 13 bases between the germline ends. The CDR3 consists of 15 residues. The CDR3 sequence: CASSDSAGSNQPQHF. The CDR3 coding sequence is TGTGCCAGCAGTGATTCGGCAGGGTCAAATCAGCCCCAGCATTTT.

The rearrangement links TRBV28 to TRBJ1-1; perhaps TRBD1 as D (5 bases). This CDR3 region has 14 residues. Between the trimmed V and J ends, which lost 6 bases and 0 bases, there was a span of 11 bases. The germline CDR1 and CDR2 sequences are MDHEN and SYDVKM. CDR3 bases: TGTGCCAGCAGATCGCAGGGACTGAACACTGAAGCTTTCTTT. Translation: CASRSQGLNTEAFF.

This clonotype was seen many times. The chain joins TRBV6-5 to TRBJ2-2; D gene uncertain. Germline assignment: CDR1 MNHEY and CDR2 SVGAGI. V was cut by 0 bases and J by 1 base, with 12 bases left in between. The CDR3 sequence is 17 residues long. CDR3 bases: TGTGCCAGCAGTTACTCTGGGTACCACCAGAACACCGGGGAGCTGTTTTTT. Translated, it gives CASSYSGYHQNTGELFF.

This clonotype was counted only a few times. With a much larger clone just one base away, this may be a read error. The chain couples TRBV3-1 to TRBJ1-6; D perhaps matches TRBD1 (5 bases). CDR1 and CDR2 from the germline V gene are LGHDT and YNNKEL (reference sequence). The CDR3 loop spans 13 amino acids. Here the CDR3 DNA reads TGTGCCAGCAGCCAATTCAGGGATTCATCCCTCCACTTT. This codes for CASSQFRDSSLHF.

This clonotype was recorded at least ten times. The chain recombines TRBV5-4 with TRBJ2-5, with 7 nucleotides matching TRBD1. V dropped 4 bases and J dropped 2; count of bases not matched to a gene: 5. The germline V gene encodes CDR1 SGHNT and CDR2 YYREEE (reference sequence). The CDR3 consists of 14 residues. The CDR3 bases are TGTGCCAGCAGCCCGCGACAGGGTCAAGAGACCCAGTACTTC. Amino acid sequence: CASSPRQGQETQYF.

DNA for the CDR3: TGTGCCAGCAGCAACCTAAGACCGGGACATCCCTATAACTCTGGAAACACCATATATTTT. Its protein is CASSNLRPGHPYNSGNTIYF. The chain has TRBV7-2 and TRBJ1-3; D perhaps matches TRBD1 (6 bases). V lost 5 bases to trimming and J lost 0 bases, with 26 bases between them. Germline CDR1 reads SGHTA; CDR2 reads FQGNSA. The CDR3 contains 20 residues. Combining the CDR3 with reference TRBV7-2 and TRBJ1-3 gives the whole variable domain GAGVSQSPSNKVTEKGKDVELRCDPISGHTALYWYRQSLGQGLEFLIYFQGNSAPDKSGLPSDRFSAERTGGSVSTLTIQRTQQEDSAVYLCASSNLRPGHPYNSGNTIYFGEGSWLTVV.

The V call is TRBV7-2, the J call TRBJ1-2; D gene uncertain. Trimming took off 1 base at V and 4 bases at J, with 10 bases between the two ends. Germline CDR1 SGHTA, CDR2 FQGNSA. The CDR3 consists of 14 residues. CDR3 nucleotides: TGTGCCAGCAGCTTAGATGGGAATAGCTATGGCTACACCTTC. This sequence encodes CASSLDGNSYGYTF.

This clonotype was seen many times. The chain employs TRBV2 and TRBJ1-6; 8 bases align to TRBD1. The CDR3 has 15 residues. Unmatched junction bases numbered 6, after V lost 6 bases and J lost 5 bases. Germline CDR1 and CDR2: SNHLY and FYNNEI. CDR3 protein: CASSAGQENNSPLHF. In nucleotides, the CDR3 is TGTGCCAGCAGCGCGGGACAGGAGAATAATTCACCCCTCCACTTT.

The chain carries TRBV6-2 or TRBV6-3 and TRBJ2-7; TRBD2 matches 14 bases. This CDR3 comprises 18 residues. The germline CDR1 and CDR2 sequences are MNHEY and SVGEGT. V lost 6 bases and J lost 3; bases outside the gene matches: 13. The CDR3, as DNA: TGTGCCAGCAGCCAACGACTAGCGGGAGGGCCGGGGATCTACGAGCAGTACTTC. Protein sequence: CASSQRLAGGPGIYEQYF.

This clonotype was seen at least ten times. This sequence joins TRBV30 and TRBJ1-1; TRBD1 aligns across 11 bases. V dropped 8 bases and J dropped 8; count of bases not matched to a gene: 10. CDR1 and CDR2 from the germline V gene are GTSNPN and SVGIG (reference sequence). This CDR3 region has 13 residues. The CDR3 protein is CAVSMGTGGEAFF. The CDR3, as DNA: TGTGCCGTTTCGATGGGGACAGGGGGAGAAGCTTTCTTT.

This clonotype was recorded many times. This CDR3 reads CASSPTSGTSYEQYF. As DNA, the CDR3 is TGTGCCAGCTCACCAACTAGCGGGACGAGCTACGAGCAGTACTTC. The V call is TRBV18, the J call TRBJ2-7; TRBD2 aligns across 10 bases. Germline CDR1 KGHSH, CDR2 LQKENI. Trimming took 2 bases from V and 3 from J; bases not matched to a gene: 4. The CDR3 is made up of 15 amino acids.

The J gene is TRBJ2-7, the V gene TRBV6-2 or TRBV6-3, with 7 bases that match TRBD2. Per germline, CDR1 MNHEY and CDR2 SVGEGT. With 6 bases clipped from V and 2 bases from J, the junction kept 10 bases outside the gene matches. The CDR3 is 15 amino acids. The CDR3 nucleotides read TGTGCCAGCAGGACCTCCCGGACTAGAACCTACGAGCAGTACTTC. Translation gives CASRTSRTRTYEQYF.

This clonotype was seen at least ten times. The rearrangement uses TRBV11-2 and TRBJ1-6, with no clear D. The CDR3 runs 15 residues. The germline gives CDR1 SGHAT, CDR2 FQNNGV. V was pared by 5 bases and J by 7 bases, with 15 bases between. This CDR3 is CASSPTWSQNSPLHF. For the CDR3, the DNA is TGTGCCAGCAGCCCCACGTGGAGCCAGAATTCACCCCTCCACTTT.

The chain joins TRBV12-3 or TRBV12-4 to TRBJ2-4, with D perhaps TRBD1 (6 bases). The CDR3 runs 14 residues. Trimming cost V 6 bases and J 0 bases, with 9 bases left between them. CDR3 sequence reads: CASSSQGAKNIQYF. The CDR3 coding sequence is TGTGCCAGCAGCTCACAGGGAGCCAAAAACATTCAGTACTTC.

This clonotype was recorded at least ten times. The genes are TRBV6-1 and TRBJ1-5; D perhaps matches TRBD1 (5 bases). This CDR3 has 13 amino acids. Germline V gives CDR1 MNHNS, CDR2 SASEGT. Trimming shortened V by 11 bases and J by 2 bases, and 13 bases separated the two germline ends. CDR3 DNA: TGTGCCGGGGCCCCGAGCGGCAATCAGCCCCAGCATTTT. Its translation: CAGAPSGNQPQHF.

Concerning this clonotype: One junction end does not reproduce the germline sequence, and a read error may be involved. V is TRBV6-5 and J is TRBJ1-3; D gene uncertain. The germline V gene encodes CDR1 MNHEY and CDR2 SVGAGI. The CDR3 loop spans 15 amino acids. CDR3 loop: CTSSYSELSGNTIYF. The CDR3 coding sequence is TGTACCAGCAGTTACTCGGAGTTGTCTGGAAACACCATATATTTT.